This T cell receptor (beta chain) originates from a study of blood T cell repertoires in COVID-19. Overall study: COVID-19 samples collected from the United States, Italy and Spain covered acute and convalescent phases.

Trimming cost V 4 bases and J 7 bases, with 7 bases left between them. Germline V gene data show CDR1 as LNHNV and CDR2 as YYDKDF (reference sequence). The CDR3 covers 12 residues. Per the authors' pipeline: How many nucleated cells were present was estimated from reference gene primer amplification. The protocol was immunoSEQ multiplex PCR, while the TCRdb copy is restricted to in-frame clones and leaves out a portion. V and J calls and clone size follow that table, whereas D and trimming were derived from the DNA. The sample has roughly 100,000 clones; approximately 90% are singletons. The chain carries TRBV15 and TRBJ1-4; no definite D call. The receptor was isolated from a woman in her forties or fifties with COVID-19, enrolled during active disease. Sequencing was performed on peripheral blood. The CDR3 spells CATSMLAEKLFF. The CDR3 DNA follows: TGTGCCACCAGCATGTTAGCTGAAAAACTGTTTTTT.